Each of the 21 T cell receptor beta chains below was sequenced from the same sample in a study of beta chain features in type 1 diabetes. Isolated RNA was reverse transcribed in full, so expressed TCRB transcripts were sequenced. Repertoires were generated with immunoSEQ multiplex PCR, while TCRdb's copy carries only in-frame clones and drops some. This sample has 810,000 or so clones; 17% occur once, and the top ten carry 0.02% to 0.025%. Specimen: naive CD4+ T cells from blood. The origin of the receptors is a woman between 18 and 29 years old in good health.

The V and J genes are TRBV28 and TRBJ2-7; perhaps D is TRBD1 or TRBD2 (6 bases each). Per germline, CDR1 MDHEN and CDR2 SYDVKM. Trimming left V 5 bases short and J 2 bases short, with 16 bases between. The CDR3 length is 15 residues. This chain's CDR3 is CASSQLKGGAYEQYF. CDR3 nucleotide sequence: TGTGCCAGCAGTCAACTAAAGGGGGGAGCCTACGAGCAGTACTTC. Looking up the rest from reference TRBV28 and TRBJ2-7 gives the full variable domain: DVKVTQSSRYLVKRTGEKVFLECVQDMDHENMFWYRQDPGLGLRLIYFSYDVKMKEKGDIPEGYSVSREKKERFSLILESASTNQTSMYLCASSQLKGGAYEQYFGPGTRLTVT.

The rearrangement links TRBV6-1 to TRBJ2-1; D might be TRBD1 (7 bases). There are 15 residues in the CDR3. The germline gives CDR1 MNHNS, CDR2 SASEGT. V lost 0 bases and J 8 bases, leaving 14 bases between the germline ends. The CDR3 spells CASSEARLRGDEQFF. As DNA, the CDR3 is TGTGCCAGCAGTGAAGCGCGGCTCAGGGGGGATGAGCAGTTCTTC.

The chain recombines TRBV4-3 with TRBJ2-7, with TRBD1 matching 8 bases. The V gene end was trimmed by 3 bases and the J gene end by 3 bases; junction bases not matched to a gene: 13. Germline V gene lookup returns CDR1 LGHNA and CDR2 YSLEER. The CDR3 runs 17 residues. The CDR3 loop reads CASSQGQGAGRVYEQYF. CDR3 DNA sequence: TGCGCCAGCAGCCAGGGGCAGGGGGCCGGGAGAGTCTACGAGCAGTACTTC.

This chain uses TRBV28 with TRBJ1-5, with 7 bases that match TRBD1. The germline V gene encodes CDR1 MDHEN and CDR2 SYDVKM. The V segment lost 10 bases and the J segment 5 bases; nucleotides outside the gene matches: 5. CDR3 length: 12 residues. Here the CDR3 reads CAIQGKDQPQHF. CDR3 coding DNA: TGTGCCATACAGGGGAAGGATCAGCCCCAGCATTTT.

This clone showed up just a few times. The chain recombines TRBV7-9 with TRBJ2-4; 7 nucleotides agree with TRBD2. Trimming cost V 0 bases and J 5 bases; bases outside gene matches: 10. This CDR3 has 17 amino acids. The V gene's germline CDR1 is SEHNR and CDR2 FQNEAQ (reference sequence). The CDR3 loop is CASSLAIGGSYENIQYF. The CDR3 nucleotides read TGTGCCAGCAGCTTAGCTATCGGCGGGAGCTACGAAAACATTCAGTACTTC. The whole variable domain, remainder taken from reference TRBV7-9 and TRBJ2-4, is DTGVSQNPRHKITKRGQNVTFRCDPISEHNRLYWYRQTLGQGPEFLTYFQNEAQLEKSRLLSDRFSAERPKGSFSTLEIQRTEQGDSAMYLCASSLAIGGSYENIQYFGAGTRLSVL.

The chain is built from TRBV2 and TRBJ2-7, with a possible D match to TRBD2 (6 bases). The CDR3 extends over 11 amino acids. Deletions cut 6 bases from V and 6 bases from J, with 9 bases between. Germline CDR1 reads SNHLY; CDR2 reads FYNNEI. Written as DNA, the CDR3 is TGTGCCAGCAGCCAGACTAGCGAGCAGTACTTC. Protein product: CASSQTSEQYF.

The J gene is TRBJ2-3, the V gene TRBV10-1; 7 bases map to TRBD2. The CDR3 consists of 14 residues. Germline CDR1 and CDR2: WNHNN and SYGVQD (reference sequence). The V segment lost 4 bases and the J segment 3 bases; nucleotides outside the gene matches: 4. In DNA form, the CDR3 reads TGCGCCAGCAGTGCAGGCGGGAGTACAGATACGCAGTATTTT. Translation gives CASSAGGSTDTQYF.

This clone showed up just a few times. This chain joins TRBV25-1 and TRBJ2-4; TRBD1 matches at 7 bases. Trimming at V came to 3 bases and at J to 0 bases, leaving 8 bases not matched to a gene. CDR3 length: 17 residues. Germline V gene data show CDR1 as MGHDK and CDR2 as SYGVNS. CDR3 sequence: CASSDTGTAIAKNIQYF. CDR3 sequence (DNA): TGTGCCAGCAGTGATACCGGGACAGCCATAGCCAAAAACATTCAGTACTTC.

This clone came up a few times. The chain uses TRBV23-1 and TRBJ1-2, with TRBD1 matching 9 bases. TRBV23-1 falls under the ORF class, with uncertain function. The CDR3 is 15 residues long. V was pared by 2 bases and J by 4 bases, with 5 bases of the junction left unmatched. CDR3 bases: TGCGCCAGCAGTCAAAGCAACAGGGGGCGCTATGGCTACACCTTC. Amino acid sequence: CASSQSNRGRYGYTF.

The J gene is TRBJ2-1, the V gene TRBV7-9, with 13 bases aligning to TRBD2. The CDR3 spans 16 residues. Trimming removed 5 bases from V and 5 bases from J; junction bases left unmatched: 6. Per the germline V gene, CDR1 is SEHNR and CDR2 is FQNEAQ (reference sequence). The CDR3 loop reads CASSLPGTSGNNEQFF. CDR3 coding DNA: TGTGCCAGCAGCCTGCCCGGGACTAGCGGGAACAATGAGCAGTTCTTC.

The table lists this clone with a few counts. The chain combines TRBV18 with TRBJ2-6; D ambiguous. Germline V gene data show CDR1 as KGHSH and CDR2 as LQKENI. Trimming took 3 bases from V and 2 from J, leaving 8 bases between them. This CDR3 is 15 amino acids long. The CDR3 loop reads CASSPRSTGANVLTF. The CDR3, as DNA: TGTGCCAGCTCACCTCGGTCTACTGGGGCCAACGTCCTGACTTTC.

The chain uses TRBV29-1 and TRBJ2-5; no clear D gene. With the DNA end fitting TRBJ2-7 better, the J assignment may be wrong. CDR3 length equals 13 residues. Germline CDR1 SQVTM, CDR2 ANQGSEA. CDR3 amino acids: CSVVHKFTYEQYF. The CDR3 DNA sequence: TGCAGCGTTGTGCATAAATTCACCTACGAGCAGTACTTC.

The table lists this clone with a few counts. This chain joins TRBV4-1 and TRBJ2-7; 9 bases are shared with TRBD2. Germline V gives CDR1 MGHRA, CDR2 YSYEKL. With 1 base clipped from V and 5 bases from J, the junction kept 9 bases outside the gene matches. The CDR3 sequence is 16 residues long. The CDR3 DNA follows: TGCGCCAGCAGCCAAGCCGAGCCACTAGCGGGTGACGAGCAGTACTTC. Its protein is CASSQAEPLAGDEQYF.

This chain connects TRBV21-1 to TRBJ1-4. TRBV21-1 is a pseudogene locus. This CDR3 contains 16 residues. The CDR3 DNA reads as TGTGCCAGCAGCAAAGTACTACTGTCAACTAATGAAAAACTGTTTTTT. This encodes CASSKVLLSTNEKLFF.

This chain joins TRBV5-1 and TRBJ2-7, with 8 bases identical to TRBD1. Trimming took 3 bases from V and 2 from J; bases not matched to a gene: 4. Looked up from germline, CDR1 is SGHRS and CDR2 is YFSETQ. CDR3 length equals 14 residues. CDR3 sequence (DNA): TGCGCCAGCAGCTGGGACAGGCCTACCTACGAGCAGTACTTC. Translating it yields CASSWDRPTYEQYF.

The V and J genes are TRBV27 and TRBJ2-7; TRBD1 might be the D (6 bases). Trimming took off 2 bases at V and 2 bases at J, with 22 bases between the two ends. CDR1 and CDR2 (germline): MNHEY, SMNVEV (reference sequence). The CDR3 consists of 18 residues. For the CDR3, the DNA is TGTGCCAGCAGTTTAAGGGGGACCCGACAGAGGCCCGCCTACGAGCAGTACTTC. The encoded protein is CASSLRGTRQRPAYEQYF.

V is TRBV9 and J is TRBJ1-4; D remains unclear. The CDR3 is 16 amino acids. Between the trimmed V and J ends, which lost 3 bases and 4 bases, there was a span of 16 bases. Germline lookup yields CDR1 SGDLS and CDR2 YYNGEE. The CDR3 region has the DNA TGTGCCAGCAGCGAGGACTTCGGACGGATTAATGAAAAACTGTTTTTT. It specifies CASSEDFGRINEKLFF.

V is TRBV7-9 and J is TRBJ2-7; perhaps TRBD1 as D (5 bases). The germline gives CDR1 SEHNR, CDR2 FQNEAQ (reference sequence). CDR3 length: 12 amino acids. Trimming took off 3 bases at V and 7 bases at J, with 10 bases between the two ends. In DNA, the CDR3 is TGTGCCAGCAGCTTCAGGGCGAAGGAGCAGTACTTC. It specifies CASSFRAKEQYF.

This clone was picked up a small number of times. The CDR3 nucleotides are TGTGCCAGCTCACCCCCCCAGGGGGGCAATCAGCCCCAGCATTTT. Translated, it gives CASSPPQGGNQPQHF. The chain links TRBV18 to TRBJ1-5, with 7 bases fitting TRBD1. With V trimmed by 3 bases and J by 2 bases, 4 bases remained unmatched. The germline gives CDR1 KGHSH, CDR2 LQKENI. The CDR3 is 15 residues long.

In DNA form, the CDR3 reads TGCGCCAGCAGCTTCGGGTTCTCGAACACCGGGGAGCTGTTTTTT. It translates to CASSFGFSNTGELFF. The chain recombines TRBV5-1 with TRBJ2-2; D uncertain. Trimming took 2 bases from V and 0 from J, leaving 8 bases between them. CDR1 SGHRS and CDR2 YFSETQ come from the germline V gene. The CDR3 spans 15 residues.

V and J are TRBV7-2 and TRBJ1-1; perhaps TRBD1 as D (6 bases). This CDR3 comprises 12 residues. The V and J ends lost 2 bases and 9 bases respectively, with 10 bases between them. Looked up from germline, CDR1 is SGHTA and CDR2 is FQGNSA. The CDR3 DNA reads as TGTGCCAGCAGCTTATTTGGGGGGCAAGCTTTCTTT. Translated, it gives CASSLFGGQAFF.